These 27 T cell receptor beta chains came from one sample sequenced in a study of identical twins. TCRdb re-called the 5' RACE reads through MiXCR, storing one row per CDR3 protein. Here the sample spans some 440,000 distinct CDR3 sequences, roughly a quarter being singletons. The data were also submitted as part of a second study, on T cells expressing NK-cell markers.

Sequencing was performed on CD4+ T cells sorted from blood. The receptors stem from a woman between 18 and 30 years old in good health.

J is TRBJ2-3 and V is TRBV29-1; 9 nucleotides match TRBD2. V trimming: 8 bases; J trimming: 1 base; junction bases outside the gene matches: 7. Germline CDR1 is SQVTM and CDR2 is ANQGSEA. CDR3 length equals 14 residues. CDR3 nucleotide sequence: TGCAGCACCGAGAAGCGGGAGGGCACAGATACGCAGTATTTT. It translates to CSTEKREGTDTQYF.

The V and J genes are TRBV9 and TRBJ2-3, with D maybe TRBD2 (7 bases). The germline CDR1 and CDR2 sequences are SGDLS and YYNGEE. The CDR3 sequence is 14 residues long. The germline V and J ends were trimmed by 3 bases and 3 bases, with 11 bases remaining between them. CDR3 loop: CASSGGGWTDTQYF. In nucleotides, the CDR3 is TGTGCCAGCAGCGGGGGGGGCTGGACAGATACGCAGTATTTT.

The chain employs TRBV18 and TRBJ2-7; 11 nucleotides agree with TRBD2. CDR1 KGHSH and CDR2 LQKENI come from the germline V gene. The CDR3 contains 17 residues. V dropped 3 bases and J dropped 0; count of bases not matched to a gene: 7. CDR3 in amino acids: CASSPSLLAGVSYEQYF. CDR3 in DNA: TGTGCCAGCTCACCTTCCTTACTAGCGGGGGTCTCCTACGAGCAGTACTTC.

This chain connects TRBV2 to TRBJ2-1, with TRBD2 matching 7 bases. V dropped 8 bases and J dropped 6; count of bases not matched to a gene: 4. There are 12 residues in the CDR3. CDR1 and CDR2 from the germline V gene are SNHLY and FYNNEI. CDR3 nucleotide sequence: TGTGCCAGCCTGGGCGGGGGCAATGAGCAGTTCTTC. Encoded protein: CASLGGGNEQFF.

The gene calls are TRBV29-1 and TRBJ2-7; 8 nucleotides align to TRBD2. Trimming took 0 bases from V and 5 from J; bases not matched to a gene: 3. Germline CDR1 reads SQVTM; CDR2 reads ANQGSEA. The CDR3 has 13 residues. This chain's CDR3 is CSVEDGGGNEQYF. The CDR3 DNA follows: TGCAGCGTTGAAGACGGGGGGGGAAACGAGCAGTACTTC.

The V call is TRBV12-3 or TRBV12-4, the J call TRBJ1-2; TRBD1 might be the D (6 bases). The CDR3 spans 12 residues. Trimming removed 7 bases from V and 2 bases from J, with 8 bases in between. For the CDR3, the DNA is TGTGCCAGCAACGGACAGAACTATGGCTACACCTTC. Translated: CASNGQNYGYTF.

The CDR3 DNA reads as TGCGCCAGCAGCTCAGGCGAAAACACAGATACGCAGTATTTT. This codes for CASSSGENTDTQYF. The chain has TRBV5-1 and TRBJ2-3; D not resolved. The length of the CDR3 is 14 residues. With 3 bases removed from V and 2 bases from J, the gap between germline ends came to 10 bases. Germline CDR1 SGHRS, CDR2 YFSETQ.

This rearrangement joins TRBV7-9 to TRBJ1-2; D call uncertain. V lost 3 bases and J lost 4, with 21 bases in between. The CDR3 totals 17 residues. Germline values: CDR1 SEHNR, CDR2 FQNEAQ (reference sequence). The chain's CDR3 is CASSFYRGGGVVYGYTF. DNA of the CDR3: TGTGCCAGCAGCTTTTATCGAGGAGGCGGCGTGGTCTATGGCTACACCTTC.

V and J are TRBV29-1 and TRBJ1-1; D is perhaps TRBD1 (6 bases). V lost 3 bases and J lost 8, with 10 bases in between. The germline V gene encodes CDR1 SQVTM and CDR2 ANQGSEA. CDR3 length equals 11 residues. The CDR3 region has the DNA TGCAGCGTTGAGGGGGCGGCAGAAGCTTTCTTT. It encodes CSVEGAAEAFF.

As DNA, the CDR3 is TGCAGTGCTAGAGGCCCAGATACGCAGTATTTT. Encoded protein: CSARGPDTQYF. The genes are TRBV20-1 and TRBJ2-3; D is unresolved. Trimming removed 1 base from V and 4 bases from J, with 3 bases in between. The CDR3 sequence is 11 residues long. The V gene's germline CDR1 is DFQATT and CDR2 SNEGSKA (reference sequence).

This clonotype has just a few counts. The rearrangement links TRBV18 to TRBJ2-5; 11 bases map to TRBD2. Trimming cost V 2 bases and J 6 bases; bases outside gene matches: 8. Germline values: CDR1 KGHSH, CDR2 LQKENI. The CDR3 consists of 16 residues. The CDR3 DNA reads TGTGCCAGCTCACCAGGAACTAGCGGGAGTTCAAAGACCCAGTACTTC. Its translation is CASSPGTSGSSKTQYF.

This clonotype turned up a few times. The rearrangement links TRBV15 to TRBJ2-3; unclear D gene. This CDR3 is built from 12 residues. Germline V gene data show CDR1 as LNHNV and CDR2 as YYDKDF (reference sequence). V gave up 5 bases and J gave up 10 bases, with 13 bases separating them. Written as DNA, the CDR3 is TGTGCCACCAGCGGGGAAAATATGCCGCAGTATTTT. It codes for CATSGENMPQYF.

This clonotype was observed a few times. The V gene is TRBV13, the J gene TRBJ1-2, with D unresolved. Trimming cost V 4 bases and J 3 bases, with 9 bases left between them. This CDR3 has 13 residues. Germline values: CDR1 PRHDT, CDR2 FYEKMQ (reference sequence). In DNA, the CDR3 is TGTGCCAGCAGCTCGTCCGGCCACTATGGCTACACCTTC. Translated: CASSSSGHYGYTF. Together with reference TRBV13 and TRBJ1-2, the CDR3 gives the full variable domain: AAGVIQSPRHLIKEKRETATLKCYPIPRHDTVYWYQQGPGQDPQFLISFYEKMQSDKGSIPDRFSAQQFSDYHSELNMSSLELGDSALYFCASSSSGHYGYTFGSGTRLTVV.

This sequence joins TRBV20-1 and TRBJ1-4; D gene unclear. The ends were cut back, 4 bases at V and 4 bases at J, with 10 bases in the middle. The germline gives CDR1 DFQATT, CDR2 SNEGSKA (reference sequence). CDR3 length: 13 amino acids. CDR3 amino acids: CSAIGSNNEKLFF. The CDR3 nucleotides read TGCAGTGCTATAGGCTCAAATAATGAAAAACTGTTTTTT.

The CDR3 DNA reads TGTGCCAGCTTACAAGGGACAGGGGAGTTGGGAGTGGAGTTAAAATATGGCTACACCTTC. Protein: CASLQGTGELGVELKYGYTF. The chain is built from TRBV27 and TRBJ1-2; 10 nucleotides line up with TRBD1. This CDR3 is 20 amino acids long. CDR1 and CDR2 (germline): MNHEY, SMNVEV (reference sequence). V dropped 8 bases and J dropped 5; count of bases not matched to a gene: 26.

The chain has TRBV9 and TRBJ2-5, with a weak D call TRBD2 (5 bases). CDR1 and CDR2 from the germline V gene are SGDLS and YYNGEE. Trimming pared 4 bases from V and 7 bases from J, leaving 14 bases between. The CDR3 is made up of 13 amino acids. CDR3 region: CASSPAGRGTQYF. In nucleotides, the CDR3 is TGTGCCAGCAGCCCCGCGGGTAGAGGGACCCAGTACTTC.

This clonotype was seen ten or more times. V gene TRBV5-1 combines with J gene TRBJ2-7, with no clear D. This CDR3 is built from 14 residues. Germline CDR1 and CDR2: SGHRS and YFSETQ. Deletions cut 8 bases from V and 7 bases from J, with 22 bases between. CDR3 bases: TGCGCCAGTTCCCCTAGGGTCTCGCCTGGGGAGCAGTACTTC. Translated, it gives CASSPRVSPGEQYF.

The rearrangement links TRBV5-6 to TRBJ1-1, with a tentative D call TRBD1 (5 bases). This CDR3 has 13 amino acids. Deletions cut 4 bases from V and 7 bases from J, with 14 bases between. Germline loops: CDR1 SGHDT, CDR2 YYEEEE. The CDR3 here is CASSLGTAVEAFF. CDR3 sequence (DNA): TGTGCCAGCAGCCTGGGGACGGCAGTTGAAGCTTTCTTT. Full variable domain (remainder filled in from reference TRBV5-6 and TRBJ1-1): DAGVTQSPTHLIKTRGQQVTLRCSPKSGHDTVSWYQQALGQGPQFIFQYYEEEERQRGNFPDRFSGHQFPNYSSELNVNALLLGDSALYLCASSLGTAVEAFFGQGTRLTVV.

V and J are TRBV11-2 and TRBJ2-4; 9 bases map to TRBD1. This CDR3 has 15 residues. Trimming cost V 2 bases and J 6 bases; bases outside gene matches: 5. CDR1 is SGHAT and CDR2 is FQNNGV in the germline V gene. This CDR3 reads CASSLRTGARNIQYF. The DNA for the CDR3 is TGTGCCAGCAGCTTACGGACAGGGGCGAGAAACATTCAGTACTTC.

This rearrangement joins TRBV6-1 to TRBJ2-2; 8 nucleotides agree with TRBD1. The CDR3 loop spans 15 amino acids. Germline V gives CDR1 MNHNS, CDR2 SASEGT. Trimming took 6 bases from V and 0 from J; bases not matched to a gene: 3. For the CDR3, the DNA is TGTGCCAGCAGGACAGGGGCATCGAACACCGGGGAGCTGTTTTTT. This codes for CASRTGASNTGELFF.

In this sample, this clonotype turned up many times. This rearrangement joins TRBV6-5 to TRBJ2-7, with TRBD1 as a possible D gene (5 bases). V lost 6 bases to trimming and J lost 0 bases, with 9 bases between them. The germline CDR1 and CDR2 sequences are MNHEY and SVGAGI. The CDR3 contains 13 residues. This chain's CDR3 is CASSYRSSYEQYF. CDR3 sequence (DNA): TGTGCCAGCAGCTACAGGAGCTCCTACGAGCAGTACTTC.

The sample holds a few counts of this clonotype. The chain employs TRBV20-1 and TRBJ2-4; perhaps D is TRBD1 or TRBD2 (6 bases each). In germline, CDR1 is DFQATT, CDR2 SNEGSKA (reference sequence). V was shortened by 6 bases and J by 8 bases, with 14 bases between the two germline ends. This CDR3 region has 12 residues. The CDR3 nucleotides are TGCAGTGCAGGCCCGGGGGCAGACATTCAGTACTTC. It encodes CSAGPGADIQYF.

In this sample, this clonotype turned up a few times. The genes are TRBV5-6 and TRBJ1-5, with 7 bases aligning to TRBD1. The CDR3 length is 14 residues. CDR1 is SGHDT, CDR2 YYEEEE, per germline. Unmatched junction bases numbered 4, after V lost 4 bases and J lost 3 bases. In DNA form, the CDR3 reads TGTGCCAGCAGCAGGGGGCGAGACAATCAGCCCCAGCATTTT. It yields the protein CASSRGRDNQPQHF.

This clonotype was recorded once. This could be a read error, since a much larger clone is one nucleotide away. This chain uses TRBV5-1 with TRBJ2-2; D perhaps matches TRBD2 (5 bases). Germline CDR1 is SGHRS and CDR2 is YFSETQ. The CDR3 extends over 15 amino acids. The CDR3 sequence: CASSLGQLNTGELIF. CDR3 nucleotide sequence: TGCGCCAGCAGCTTGGGGCAGCTGAACACCGGGGAGCTGATTTTT.

This clonotype was counted between two and nine times. V usage is TRBV5-1 and J usage is TRBJ1-2; D is unclear. V was cut by 0 bases and J by 7 bases, with 13 bases left in between. The CDR3 sequence is 14 residues long. Germline V gene data show CDR1 as SGHRS and CDR2 as YFSETQ. CDR3 protein: CASSLANSAGGYTF. The DNA of the CDR3 is TGCGCCAGCAGCTTGGCCAACTCAGCCGGTGGCTACACCTTC.

This clonotype was seen a few times. The chain is built from TRBV20-1 and TRBJ1-1; possible D gene TRBD1, 6 bases. Germline V lookup: CDR1 DFQATT, CDR2 SNEGSKA (reference sequence). V was clipped by 2 bases and J by 1 base, with 11 bases between them. The CDR3 loop spans 14 amino acids. The CDR3 bases are TGCAGTGCTAGACGGGGACACCCGAACACTGAAGCTTTCTTT. This encodes CSARRGHPNTEAFF.

This chain's CDR3 is CSARDRNRSYNEQFF. In DNA, the CDR3 is TGCAGTGCTAGAGATAGGAACCGATCCTACAATGAGCAGTTCTTC. The V and J genes are TRBV20-1 and TRBJ2-1; D not certain. Trimming pared 0 bases from V and 1 base from J, leaving 10 bases between. The germline V gene encodes CDR1 DFQATT and CDR2 SNEGSKA (reference sequence). The CDR3 contains 15 residues.